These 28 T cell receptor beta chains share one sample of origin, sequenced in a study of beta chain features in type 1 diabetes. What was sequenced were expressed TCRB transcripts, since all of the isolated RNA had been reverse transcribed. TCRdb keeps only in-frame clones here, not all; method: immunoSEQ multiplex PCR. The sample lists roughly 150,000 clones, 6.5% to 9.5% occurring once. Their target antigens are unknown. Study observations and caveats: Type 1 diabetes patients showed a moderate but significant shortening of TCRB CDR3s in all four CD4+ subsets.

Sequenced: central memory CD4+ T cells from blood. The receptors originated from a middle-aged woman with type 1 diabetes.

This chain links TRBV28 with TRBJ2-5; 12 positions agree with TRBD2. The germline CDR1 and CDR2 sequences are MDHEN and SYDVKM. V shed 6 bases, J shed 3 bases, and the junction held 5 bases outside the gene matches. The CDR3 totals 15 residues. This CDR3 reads CASRETSGGKETQYF. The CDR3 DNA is TGTGCCAGCAGGGAGACTAGCGGGGGAAAAGAGACCCAGTACTTC.

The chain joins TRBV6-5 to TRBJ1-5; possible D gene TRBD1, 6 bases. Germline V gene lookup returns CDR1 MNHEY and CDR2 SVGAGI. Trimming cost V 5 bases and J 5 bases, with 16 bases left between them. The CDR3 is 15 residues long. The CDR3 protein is CASSPLQGKDQPQHF. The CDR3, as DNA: TGTGCCAGCAGTCCACTACAGGGAAAGGATCAGCCCCAGCATTTT.

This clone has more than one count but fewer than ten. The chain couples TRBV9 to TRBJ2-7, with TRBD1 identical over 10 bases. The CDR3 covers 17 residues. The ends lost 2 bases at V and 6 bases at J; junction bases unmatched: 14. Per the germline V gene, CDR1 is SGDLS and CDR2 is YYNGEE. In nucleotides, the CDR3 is TGTGCCAGCAGCGTGAGTGCGGATTCGACAGGGGGCGGCGAGCAGTACTTC. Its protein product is CASSVSADSTGGGEQYF.

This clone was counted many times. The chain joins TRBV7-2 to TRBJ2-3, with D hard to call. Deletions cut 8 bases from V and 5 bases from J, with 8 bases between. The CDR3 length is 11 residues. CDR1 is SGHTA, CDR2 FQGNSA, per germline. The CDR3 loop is CASAAGDTQYF. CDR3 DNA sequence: TGTGCCAGCGCAGCAGGAGATACGCAGTATTTT.

Here the CDR3 DNA reads TGTGCCAGTAGGCAACGACAGGGGGCCTTTCCTGAAGCTTTCTTT. This gives the protein CASRQRQGAFPEAFF. The rearrangement links TRBV19 to TRBJ1-1, with 10 bases that match TRBD1. Trimming at V came to 6 bases and at J to 6 bases, leaving 10 bases not matched to a gene. Germline V lookup: CDR1 LNHDA, CDR2 SQIVND (reference sequence). The CDR3 has 15 amino acids.

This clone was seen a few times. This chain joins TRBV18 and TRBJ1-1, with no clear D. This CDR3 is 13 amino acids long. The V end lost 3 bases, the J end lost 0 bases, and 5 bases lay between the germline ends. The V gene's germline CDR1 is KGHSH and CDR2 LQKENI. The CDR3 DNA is TGTGCCAGCTCACCGGCAATGAACACTGAAGCTTTCTTT. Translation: CASSPAMNTEAFF.

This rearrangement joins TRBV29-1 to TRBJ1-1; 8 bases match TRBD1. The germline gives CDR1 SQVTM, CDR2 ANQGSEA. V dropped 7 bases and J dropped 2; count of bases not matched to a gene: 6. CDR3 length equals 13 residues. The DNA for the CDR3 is TGCAGCGCTTTCGGACAGGGAAACACTGAAGCTTTCTTT. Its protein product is CSAFGQGNTEAFF.

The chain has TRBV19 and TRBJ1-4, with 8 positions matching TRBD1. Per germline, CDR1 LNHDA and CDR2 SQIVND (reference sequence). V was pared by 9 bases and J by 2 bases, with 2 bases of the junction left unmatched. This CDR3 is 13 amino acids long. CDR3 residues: CASRQGTNEKLFF. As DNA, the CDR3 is TGTGCCAGCCGACAGGGGACTAATGAAAAACTGTTTTTT. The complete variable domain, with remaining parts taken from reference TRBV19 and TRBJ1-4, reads DGGITQSPKYLFRKEGQNVTLSCEQNLNHDAMYWYRQDPGQGLRLIYYSQIVNDFQKGDIAEGYSVSREKKESFPLTVTSAQKNPTAFYLCASRQGTNEKLFFGSGTQLSVL.

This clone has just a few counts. CDR3 sequence reads: CASEDRSNEQFF. CDR3 nucleotides: TGTGCCAGTGAGGACAGGTCCAATGAGCAGTTCTTC. This chain connects TRBV19 to TRBJ2-1; TRBD1 matches 7 bases. The CDR3 spans 12 residues. Germline CDR1 reads LNHDA; CDR2 reads SQIVND (reference sequence). Trimming removed 8 bases from V and 6 bases from J; junction bases left unmatched: 4.

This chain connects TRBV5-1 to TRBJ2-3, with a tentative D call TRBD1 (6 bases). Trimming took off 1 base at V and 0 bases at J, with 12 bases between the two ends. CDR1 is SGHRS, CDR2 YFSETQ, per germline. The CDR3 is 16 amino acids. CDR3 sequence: CASSLQGIISTDTQYF. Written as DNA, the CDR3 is TGCGCCAGCAGCTTGCAGGGGATCATTAGCACAGATACGCAGTATTTT.

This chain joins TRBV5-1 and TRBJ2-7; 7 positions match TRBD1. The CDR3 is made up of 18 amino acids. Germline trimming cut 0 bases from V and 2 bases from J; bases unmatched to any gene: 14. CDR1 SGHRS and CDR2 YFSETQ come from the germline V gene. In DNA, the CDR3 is TGCGCCAGCAGCTTGGGTTGGCCGACGACAGGGACCACCTACGAGCAGTACTTC. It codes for CASSLGWPTTGTTYEQYF. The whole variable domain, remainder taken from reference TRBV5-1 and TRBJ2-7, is KAGVTQTPRYLIKTRGQQVTLSCSPISGHRSVSWYQQTPGQGLQFLFEYFSETQRNKGNFPGRFSGRQFSNSRSEMNVSTLELGDSALYLCASSLGWPTTGTTYEQYFGPGTRLTVT.

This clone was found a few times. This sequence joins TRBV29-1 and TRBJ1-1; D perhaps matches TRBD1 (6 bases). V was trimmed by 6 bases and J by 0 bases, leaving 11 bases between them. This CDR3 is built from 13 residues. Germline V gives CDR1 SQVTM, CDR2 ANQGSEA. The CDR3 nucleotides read TGCAGCGTCTCAAGGACAGTGAACACTGAAGCTTTCTTT. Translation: CSVSRTVNTEAFF.

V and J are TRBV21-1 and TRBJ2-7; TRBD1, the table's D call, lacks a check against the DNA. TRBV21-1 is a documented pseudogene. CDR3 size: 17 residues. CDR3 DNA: TGTGCCAGCAGCAAGGACAGGGGACCTCACCCTACGGTCGAGCAGTACTTC. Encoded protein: CASSKDRGPHPTVEQYF.

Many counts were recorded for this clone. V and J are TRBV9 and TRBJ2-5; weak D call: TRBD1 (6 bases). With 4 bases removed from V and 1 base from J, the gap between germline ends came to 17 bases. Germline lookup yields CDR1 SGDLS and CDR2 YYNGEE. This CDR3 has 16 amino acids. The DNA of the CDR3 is TGTGCCAGCAGCCCCCGTTTTGACAGGTCCCAAGAGACCCAGTACTTC. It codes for CASSPRFDRSQETQYF.

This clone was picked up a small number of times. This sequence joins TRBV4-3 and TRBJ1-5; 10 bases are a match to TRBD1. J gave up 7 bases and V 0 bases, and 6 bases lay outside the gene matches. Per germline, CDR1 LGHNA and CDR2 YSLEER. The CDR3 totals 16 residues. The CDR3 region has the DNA TGCGCCAGCAGCCAAGATCCAAGGGACAGGGGACAGCCCCAGCATTTT. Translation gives CASSQDPRDRGQPQHF.

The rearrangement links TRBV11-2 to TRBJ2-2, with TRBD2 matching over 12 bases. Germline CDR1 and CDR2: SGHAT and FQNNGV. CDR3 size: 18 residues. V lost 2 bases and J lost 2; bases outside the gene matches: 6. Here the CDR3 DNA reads TGTGCCAGCAGCTTAAACGGACTAGCGGGATTTAACACCGGGGAGCTGTTTTTT. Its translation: CASSLNGLAGFNTGELFF.

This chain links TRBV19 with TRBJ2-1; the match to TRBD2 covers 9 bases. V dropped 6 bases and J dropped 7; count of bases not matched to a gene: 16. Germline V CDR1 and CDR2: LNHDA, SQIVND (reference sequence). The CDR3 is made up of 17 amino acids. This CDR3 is CASSSLYSSGNRNEQFF. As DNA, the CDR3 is TGTGCCAGTAGCTCCTTATATTCTAGCGGGAATAGAAATGAGCAGTTCTTC.

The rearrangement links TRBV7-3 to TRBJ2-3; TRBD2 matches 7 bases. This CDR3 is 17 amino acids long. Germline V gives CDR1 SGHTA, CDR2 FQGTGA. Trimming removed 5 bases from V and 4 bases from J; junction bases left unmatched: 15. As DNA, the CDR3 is TGTGCCAGCAGCCGGGGGGATATAGGCGGAGGGGCAGATACGCAGTATTTT. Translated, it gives CASSRGDIGGGADTQYF.

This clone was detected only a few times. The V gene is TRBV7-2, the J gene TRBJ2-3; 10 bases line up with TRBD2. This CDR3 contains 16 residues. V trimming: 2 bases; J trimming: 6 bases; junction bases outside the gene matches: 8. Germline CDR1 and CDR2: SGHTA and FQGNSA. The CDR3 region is CASSLRAGGPGDTQYF. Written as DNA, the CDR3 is TGTGCCAGCAGCTTACGAGCGGGGGGGCCGGGGGATACGCAGTATTTT.

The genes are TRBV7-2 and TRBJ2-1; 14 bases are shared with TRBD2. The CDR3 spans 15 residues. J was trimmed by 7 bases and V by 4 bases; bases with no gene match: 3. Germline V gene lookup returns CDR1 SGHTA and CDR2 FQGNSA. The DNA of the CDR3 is TGTGCCAGCAGCTCGACTAGCGGGGGGGCGAATGAGCAGTTCTTC. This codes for CASSSTSGGANEQFF.

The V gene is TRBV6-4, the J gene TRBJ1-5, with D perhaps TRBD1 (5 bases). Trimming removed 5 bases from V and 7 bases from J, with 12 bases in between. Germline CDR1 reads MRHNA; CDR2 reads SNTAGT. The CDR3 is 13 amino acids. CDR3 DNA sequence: TGTGCCAGCAGTAACGGGGGAACCCAGCCCCAGCATTTT. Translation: CASSNGGTQPQHF.

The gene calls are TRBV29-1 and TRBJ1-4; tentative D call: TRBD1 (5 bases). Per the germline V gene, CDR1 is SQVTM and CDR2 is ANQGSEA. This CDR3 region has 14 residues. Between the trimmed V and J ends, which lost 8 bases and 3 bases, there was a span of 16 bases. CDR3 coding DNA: TGCAGCTACTCTTTAGGGGCGGCTAATGAAAAACTGTTTTTT. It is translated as CSYSLGAANEKLFF. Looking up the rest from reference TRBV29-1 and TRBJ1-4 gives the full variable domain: SAVISQKPSRDICQRGTSLTIQCQVDSQVTMMFWYRQQPGQSLTLIATANQGSEATYESGFVIDKFPISRPNLTFSTLTVSNMSPEDSSIYLCSYSLGAANEKLFFGSGTQLSVL.

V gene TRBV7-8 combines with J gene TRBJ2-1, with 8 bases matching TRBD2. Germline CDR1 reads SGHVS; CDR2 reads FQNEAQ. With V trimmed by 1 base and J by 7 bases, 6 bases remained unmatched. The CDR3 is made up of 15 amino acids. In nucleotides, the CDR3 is TGTGCCAGCAGCTTAGTCCCGGGACTAGGGAATGAGCAGTTCTTC. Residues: CASSLVPGLGNEQFF.

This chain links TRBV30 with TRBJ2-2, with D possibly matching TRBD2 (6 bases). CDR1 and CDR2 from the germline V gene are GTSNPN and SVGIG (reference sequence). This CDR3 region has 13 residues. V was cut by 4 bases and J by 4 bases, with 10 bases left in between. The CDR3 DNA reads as TGTGCCTGGACTATGGGAGGCACCGGGGAGCTGTTTTTT. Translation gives CAWTMGGTGELFF.

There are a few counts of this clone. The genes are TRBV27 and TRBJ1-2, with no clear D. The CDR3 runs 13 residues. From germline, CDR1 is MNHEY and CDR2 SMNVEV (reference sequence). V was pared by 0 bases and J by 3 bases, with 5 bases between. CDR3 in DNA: TGTGCCAGCAGTTTATCCCAATACTATGGCTACACCTTC. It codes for CASSLSQYYGYTF.

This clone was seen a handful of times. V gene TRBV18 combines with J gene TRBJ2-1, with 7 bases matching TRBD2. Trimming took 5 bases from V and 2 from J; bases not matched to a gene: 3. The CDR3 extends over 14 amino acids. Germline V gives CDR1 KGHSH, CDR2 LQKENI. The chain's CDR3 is CASSSSGTYNEQFF. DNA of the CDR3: TGTGCCAGCTCATCAAGCGGGACCTACAATGAGCAGTTCTTC.

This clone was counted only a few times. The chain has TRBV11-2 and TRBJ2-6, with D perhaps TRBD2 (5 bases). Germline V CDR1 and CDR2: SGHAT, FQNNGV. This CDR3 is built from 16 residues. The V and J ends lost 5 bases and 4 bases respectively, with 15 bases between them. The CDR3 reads CASSTGRSGGANVLTF. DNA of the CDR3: TGTGCCAGCAGCACTGGACGGTCGGGGGGGGCCAACGTCCTGACTTTC.

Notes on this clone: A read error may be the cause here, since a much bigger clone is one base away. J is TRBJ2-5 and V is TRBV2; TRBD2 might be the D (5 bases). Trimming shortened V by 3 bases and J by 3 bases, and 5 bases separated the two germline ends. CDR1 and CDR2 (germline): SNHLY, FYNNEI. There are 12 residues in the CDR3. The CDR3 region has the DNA TGTGCCAGCAGTGAGAGGGAAGAGACCCAGTACTTC. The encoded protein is CASSEREETQYF.